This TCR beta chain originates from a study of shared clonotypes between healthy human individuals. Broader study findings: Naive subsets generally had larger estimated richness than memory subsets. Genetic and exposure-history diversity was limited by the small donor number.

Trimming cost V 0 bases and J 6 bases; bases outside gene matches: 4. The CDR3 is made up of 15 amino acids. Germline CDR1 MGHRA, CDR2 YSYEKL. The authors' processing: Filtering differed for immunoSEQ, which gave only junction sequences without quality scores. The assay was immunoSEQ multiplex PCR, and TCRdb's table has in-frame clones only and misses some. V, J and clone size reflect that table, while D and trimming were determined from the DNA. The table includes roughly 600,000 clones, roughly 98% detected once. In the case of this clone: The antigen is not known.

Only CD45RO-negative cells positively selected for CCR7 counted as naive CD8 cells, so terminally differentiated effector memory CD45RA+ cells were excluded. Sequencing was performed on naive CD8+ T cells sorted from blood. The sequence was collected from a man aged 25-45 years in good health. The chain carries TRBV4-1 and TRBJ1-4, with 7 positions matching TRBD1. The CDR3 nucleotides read TGCGCCAGCAGCCAAGAAGGGGGCGCGGATGAAAAACTGTTTTTT. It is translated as CASSQEGGADEKLFF.